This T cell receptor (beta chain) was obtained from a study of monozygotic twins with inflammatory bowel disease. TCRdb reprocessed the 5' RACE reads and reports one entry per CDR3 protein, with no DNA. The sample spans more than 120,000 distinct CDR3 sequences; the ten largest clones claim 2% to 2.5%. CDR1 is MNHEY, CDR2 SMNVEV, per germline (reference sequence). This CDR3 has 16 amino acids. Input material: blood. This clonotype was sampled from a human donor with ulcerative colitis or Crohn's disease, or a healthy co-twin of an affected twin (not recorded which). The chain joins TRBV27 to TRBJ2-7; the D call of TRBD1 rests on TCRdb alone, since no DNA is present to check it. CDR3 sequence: CASSPLTGRRSYEQYF.